This T cell receptor beta chain was retrieved from a study of PD-1 blockade in classical Hodgkin lymphoma (dated by TCRdb to 2020 to 2021). Background on the whole study: Nivolumab dosing was 3 mg/kg intravenously every 2 weeks, continuing until either disease progression or unacceptable toxicity. The study used TCR beta sequencing and CyTOF to define a peripheral blood immune signature of response to PD-1 blockade in classical Hodgkin lymphoma.

The Qiagen DNeasy kit was used to extract genomic DNA from unsorted PBMCs and from the negatively selected CD4+ and CD8+ fractions. Amplification of TCR beta CDR3 regions was done by immunoSEQ multiplex PCR with primers that anneal to V and J segments. A synthetic immune receptor repertoire was used to minimize amplification bias, and any remaining bias was removed computationally after sequencing. On the authors' methods: Repertoire diversity was quantified as the Shannon entropy index using custom Python scripts. The unsorted, CD4+ and CD8+ repertoires were each analyzed separately, with the exception of combined analyses, where CD4+ and CD8+ sequences were merged in silico. Clonal expansion was defined as at least a 2-fold frequency increase after treatment relative to C1D1, with a pseudocount of 0.5 for undetected baseline clones. Singleton clones were defined as clones with 0 or 1 copy at C1D1, and non-singleton clones were defined as clones with 2 or more copies. Clones expanded in unsorted samples were annotated as CD4+, CD8+ or unknown by matching protein sequences in sorted samples from the same patient. Wilcoxon tests were applied to paired samples to test diversity changes from C1D1 to C4D1. TCRdb re-hosts the immuneACCESS table, in-frame sequences only. Its copies lack some clones; in the studies checked, an unresolved V gene accounts for under half of them, and the cause for the rest is not known. Clone size and V and J calls were adopted from that table, with D and trimming inferred from the DNA. This sample gives around 96,000 clones in total; over 80% of them show up just once. About 12% of the sample is held by the ten biggest clonotypes.

Paper-wide results and their limitations: A significant rise by C4D1 was seen in CD4+ but not CD8+ TCR diversity (p=0.0027 vs p=0.16), with the rise being most apparent in complete responders (p=0.02). Among trial patients, those achieving complete response had baseline diversity similar to that of newly diagnosed patients, while diversity was significantly lower in partial responders and progressors. Newly diagnosed patients were reported to have lower baseline TCR diversity than healthy donors, and relapsed/refractory patients were reported to have lower baseline TCR diversity still. Lower diversity was seen in patients whose nivolumab began less than 1 year after ASCT, and these patients were left out of later analyses so that immune reconstitution would not confound the results. The study was limited to a single clinical trial cohort, and causes of repertoire differences, possibly disease activity or prior therapy, remained undefined.

The time point label, as the study defines it: cycle 1 day 1 (C1D1), immediately before nivolumab initiation. Every trial patient had relapsed after autologous stem cell transplantation, and cohorts A, B and C differed in prior brentuximab vedotin exposure. The trial cohort comprised some 60 patients with relapsed/refractory classical Hodgkin lymphoma whose best overall responses were complete response, partial response or progressive disease. Trial patients were treated with single-agent nivolumab in the multi-cohort phase II CheckMate 205 trial. An independent review committee assessed best overall response by applying the 2007 International Working Group response criteria. Trial PBMCs were collected just before the start of nivolumab (C1D1) and during therapy at cycle 2 day 1 and cycle 4 day 1. After peripheral blood was drawn into 8 mL Vacutainer Cell Preparation Tubes, PBMCs were isolated by centrifugation and then cryopreserved.

CDR1 and CDR2, per the germline V gene (reference sequence), are LNHDA and SQIVND. The V and J ends are trimmed by 3 bases and 5 bases, leaving 14 bases between them. The CDR3 covers 14 residues, taking in both the cysteine and the phenylalanine. Only CDR3 DNA remains: 42 bases, in frame from the first base. Of note for this clone: The specificity of this receptor is unknown. No much larger clonotype is one base removed from it; base qualities were not supplied.

This receptor was obtained from a human donor with classical Hodgkin lymphoma. The chain is assembled from TRBV19 and TRBJ2-7; no D segment can be confidently identified. Specimen: peripheral blood mononuclear cells (PBMCs), collected at baseline. The sequence in DNA is TGTGCCAGTAGTATTCCTTGGAAGACTGACGAGCAGTACTTC. Protein translation: CASSIPWKTDEQYF.